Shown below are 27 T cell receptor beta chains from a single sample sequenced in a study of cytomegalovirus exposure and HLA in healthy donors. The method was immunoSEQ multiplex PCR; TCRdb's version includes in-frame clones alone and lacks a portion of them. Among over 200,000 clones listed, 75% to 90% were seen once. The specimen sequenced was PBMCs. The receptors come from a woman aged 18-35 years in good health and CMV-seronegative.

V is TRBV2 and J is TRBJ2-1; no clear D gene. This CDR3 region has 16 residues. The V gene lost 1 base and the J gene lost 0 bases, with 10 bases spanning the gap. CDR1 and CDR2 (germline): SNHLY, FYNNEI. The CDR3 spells CASSEEGSSSYNEQFF. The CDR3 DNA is TGTGCCAGCAGTGAAGAGGGCTCCAGCTCCTACAATGAGCAGTTCTTC.

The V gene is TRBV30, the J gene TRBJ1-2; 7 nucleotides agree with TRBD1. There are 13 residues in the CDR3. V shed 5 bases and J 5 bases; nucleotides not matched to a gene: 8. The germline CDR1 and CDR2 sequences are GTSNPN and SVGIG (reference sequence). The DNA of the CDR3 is TGTGCCTGGGACAGGGTGGCGTCGTATGGCTACACCTTC. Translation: CAWDRVASYGYTF. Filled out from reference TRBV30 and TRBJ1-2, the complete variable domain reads SQTIHQWPATLVQPVGSPLSLECTVEGTSNPNLYWYRQAAGRGLQLLFYSVGIGQISSEVPQNLSASRPQDRQFILSSKKLLLSDSGFYLCAWDRVASYGYTFGSGTRLTVV.

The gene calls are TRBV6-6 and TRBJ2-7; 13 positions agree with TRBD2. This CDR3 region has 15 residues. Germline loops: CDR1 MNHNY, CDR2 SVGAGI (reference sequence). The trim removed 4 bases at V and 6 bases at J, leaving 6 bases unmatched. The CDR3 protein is CASSSGLAGASEQYF. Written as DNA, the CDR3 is TGTGCCAGCAGTTCCGGACTAGCGGGAGCTAGCGAGCAGTACTTC.

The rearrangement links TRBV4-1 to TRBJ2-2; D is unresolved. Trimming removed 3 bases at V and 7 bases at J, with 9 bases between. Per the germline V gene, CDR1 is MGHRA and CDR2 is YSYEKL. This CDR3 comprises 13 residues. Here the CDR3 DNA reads TGCGCCAGCAGCCAGATAGCAGGCGGGGAGCTGTTTTTT. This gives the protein CASSQIAGGELFF.

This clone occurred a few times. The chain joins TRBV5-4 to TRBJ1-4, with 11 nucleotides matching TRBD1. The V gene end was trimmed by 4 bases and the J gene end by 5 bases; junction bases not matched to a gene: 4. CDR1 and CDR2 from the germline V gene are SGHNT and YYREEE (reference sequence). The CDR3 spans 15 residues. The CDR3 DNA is TGTGCCAGCAGCATGGGACAGGGGGGGAATGAAAAACTGTTTTTT. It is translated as CASSMGQGGNEKLFF.

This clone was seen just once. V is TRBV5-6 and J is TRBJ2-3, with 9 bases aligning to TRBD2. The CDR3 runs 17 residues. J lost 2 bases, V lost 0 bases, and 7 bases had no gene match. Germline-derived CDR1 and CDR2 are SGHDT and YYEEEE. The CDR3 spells CASSLVSSGIHTDTQYF. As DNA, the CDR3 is TGTGCCAGCAGCTTGGTATCTAGCGGGATTCACACAGATACGCAGTATTTT. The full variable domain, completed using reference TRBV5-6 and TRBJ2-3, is DAGVTQSPTHLIKTRGQQVTLRCSPKSGHDTVSWYQQALGQGPQFIFQYYEEEERQRGNFPDRFSGHQFPNYSSELNVNALLLGDSALYLCASSLVSSGIHTDTQYFGPGTRLTVL.

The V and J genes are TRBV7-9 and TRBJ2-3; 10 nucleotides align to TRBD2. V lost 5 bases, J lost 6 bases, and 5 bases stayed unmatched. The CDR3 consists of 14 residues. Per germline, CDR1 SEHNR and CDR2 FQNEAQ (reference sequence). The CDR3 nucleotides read TGTGCCAGCAGCCTACTAGCGGGGTGGGATACGCAGTATTTT. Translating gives CASSLLAGWDTQYF.

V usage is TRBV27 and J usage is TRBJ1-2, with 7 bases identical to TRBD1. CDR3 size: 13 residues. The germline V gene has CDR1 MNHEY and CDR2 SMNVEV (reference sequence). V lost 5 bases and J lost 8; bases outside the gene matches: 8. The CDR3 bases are TGTGCCAGCAGTCCGCCGACAGGGCAAGGCTACACCTTC. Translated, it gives CASSPPTGQGYTF.

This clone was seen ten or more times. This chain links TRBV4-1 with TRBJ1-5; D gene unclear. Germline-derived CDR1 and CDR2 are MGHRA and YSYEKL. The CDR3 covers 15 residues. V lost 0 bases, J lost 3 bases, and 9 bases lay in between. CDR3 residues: CASSQDRGNNQPQHF. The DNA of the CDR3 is TGCGCCAGCAGCCAAGATCGTGGCAACAATCAGCCCCAGCATTTT.

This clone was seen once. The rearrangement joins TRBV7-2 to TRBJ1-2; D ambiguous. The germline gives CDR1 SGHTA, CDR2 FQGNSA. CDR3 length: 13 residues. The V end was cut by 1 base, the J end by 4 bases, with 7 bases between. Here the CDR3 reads CASSLVNSYGYTF. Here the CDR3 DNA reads TGTGCCAGCAGCTTAGTAAACAGCTATGGCTACACCTTC. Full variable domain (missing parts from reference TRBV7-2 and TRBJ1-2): GAGVSQSPSNKVTEKGKDVELRCDPISGHTALYWYRQSLGQGLEFLIYFQGNSAPDKSGLPSDRFSAERTGGSVSTLTIQRTQQEDSAVYLCASSLVNSYGYTFGSGTRLTVV.

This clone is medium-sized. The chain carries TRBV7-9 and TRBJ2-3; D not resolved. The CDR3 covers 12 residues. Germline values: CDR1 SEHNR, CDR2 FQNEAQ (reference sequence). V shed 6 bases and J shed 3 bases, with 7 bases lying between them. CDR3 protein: CASSSSTDTQYF. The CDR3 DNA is TGTGCCAGCAGTTCTAGTACAGATACGCAGTATTTT.

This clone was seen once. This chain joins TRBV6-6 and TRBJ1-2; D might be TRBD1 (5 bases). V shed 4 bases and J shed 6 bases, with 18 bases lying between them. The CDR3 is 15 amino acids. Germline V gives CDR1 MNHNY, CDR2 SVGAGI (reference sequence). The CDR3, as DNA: TGTGCCAGCAGTTCCGGACCTGGGACGAGACATGGCTACACCTTC. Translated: CASSSGPGTRHGYTF.

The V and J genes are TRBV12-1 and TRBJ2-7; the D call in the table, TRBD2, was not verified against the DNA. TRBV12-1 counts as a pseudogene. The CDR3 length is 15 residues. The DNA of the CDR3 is TGTGCCAGCAGCTCACCTAGCGGAGCCTCCTACGAGCAGTACTTC. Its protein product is CASSSPSGASYEQYF.

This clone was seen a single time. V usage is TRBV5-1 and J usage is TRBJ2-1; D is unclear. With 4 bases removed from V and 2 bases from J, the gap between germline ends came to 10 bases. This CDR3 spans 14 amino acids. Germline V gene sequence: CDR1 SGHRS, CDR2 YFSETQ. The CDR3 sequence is CASSGDLAYNEQFF. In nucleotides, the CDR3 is TGCGCCAGCAGCGGAGATTTAGCCTACAATGAGCAGTTCTTC.

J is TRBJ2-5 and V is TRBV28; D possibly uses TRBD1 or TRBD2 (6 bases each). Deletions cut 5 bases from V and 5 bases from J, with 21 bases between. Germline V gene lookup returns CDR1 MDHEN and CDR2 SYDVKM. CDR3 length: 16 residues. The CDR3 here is CASSPSSGAGRETQYF. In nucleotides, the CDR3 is TGTGCCAGCAGTCCATCGTCAGGGGCGGGACGTGAGACCCAGTACTTC.

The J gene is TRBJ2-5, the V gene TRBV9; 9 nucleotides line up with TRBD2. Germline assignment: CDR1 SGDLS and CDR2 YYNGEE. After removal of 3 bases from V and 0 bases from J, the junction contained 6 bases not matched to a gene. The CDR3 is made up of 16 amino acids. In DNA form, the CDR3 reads TGTGCCAGCAGCGCCGGACTAGCGTCGTACCAAGAGACCCAGTACTTC. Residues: CASSAGLASYQETQYF.

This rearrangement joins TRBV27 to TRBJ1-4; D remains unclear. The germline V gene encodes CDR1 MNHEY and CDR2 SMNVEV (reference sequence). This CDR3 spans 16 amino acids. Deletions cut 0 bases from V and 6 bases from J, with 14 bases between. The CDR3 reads CASSLSTEYIDEKLFF. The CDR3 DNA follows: TGTGCCAGCAGTTTATCCACCGAGTATATCGATGAAAAACTGTTTTTT.

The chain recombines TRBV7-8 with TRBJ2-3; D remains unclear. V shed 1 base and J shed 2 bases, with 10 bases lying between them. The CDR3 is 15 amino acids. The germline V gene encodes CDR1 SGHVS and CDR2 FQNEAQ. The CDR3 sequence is CASSLVTPSTDTQYF. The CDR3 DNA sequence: TGTGCCAGCAGCTTAGTGACACCTTCCACAGATACGCAGTATTTT.

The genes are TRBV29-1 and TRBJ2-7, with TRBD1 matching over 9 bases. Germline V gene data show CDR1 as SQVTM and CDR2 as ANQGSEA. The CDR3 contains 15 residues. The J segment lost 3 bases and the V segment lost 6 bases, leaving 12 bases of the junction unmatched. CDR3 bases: TGCAGCGTAGTTAAACTCCGGGACAGGGACTACGAGCAGTACTTC. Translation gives CSVVKLRDRDYEQYF.

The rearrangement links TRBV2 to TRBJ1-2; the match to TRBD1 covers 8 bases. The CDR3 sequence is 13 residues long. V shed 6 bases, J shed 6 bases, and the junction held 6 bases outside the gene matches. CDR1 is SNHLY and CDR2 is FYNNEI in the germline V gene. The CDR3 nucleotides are TGTGCCAGCAGCCCGGACAGGGAACATGGCTACACCTTC. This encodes CASSPDREHGYTF.

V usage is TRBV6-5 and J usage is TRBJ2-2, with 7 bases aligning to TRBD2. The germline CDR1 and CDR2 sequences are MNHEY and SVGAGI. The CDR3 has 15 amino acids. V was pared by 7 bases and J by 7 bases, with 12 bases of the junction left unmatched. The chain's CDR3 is CASKERAGLIGELFF. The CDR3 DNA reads TGTGCCAGCAAGGAGAGAGCGGGATTAATCGGGGAGCTGTTTTTT.

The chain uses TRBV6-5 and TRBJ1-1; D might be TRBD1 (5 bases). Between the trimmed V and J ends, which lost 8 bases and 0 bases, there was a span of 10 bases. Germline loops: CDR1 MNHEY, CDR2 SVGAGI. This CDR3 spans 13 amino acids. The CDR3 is CASGWDLNTEAFF. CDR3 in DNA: TGTGCCAGCGGGTGGGACTTGAACACTGAAGCTTTCTTT.

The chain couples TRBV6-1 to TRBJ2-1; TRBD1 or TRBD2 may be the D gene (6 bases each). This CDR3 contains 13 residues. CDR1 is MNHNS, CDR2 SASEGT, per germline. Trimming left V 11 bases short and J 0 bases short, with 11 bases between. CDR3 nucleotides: TGTGCCGGCGGGGACATCTCCTACAATGAGCAGTTCTTC. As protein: CAGGDISYNEQFF.

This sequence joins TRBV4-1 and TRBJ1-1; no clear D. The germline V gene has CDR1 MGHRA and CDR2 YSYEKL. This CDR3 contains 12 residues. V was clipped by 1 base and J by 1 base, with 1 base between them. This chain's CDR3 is CASSQGNTEAFF. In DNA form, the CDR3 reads TGCGCCAGCAGCCAAGGGAACACTGAAGCTTTCTTT.

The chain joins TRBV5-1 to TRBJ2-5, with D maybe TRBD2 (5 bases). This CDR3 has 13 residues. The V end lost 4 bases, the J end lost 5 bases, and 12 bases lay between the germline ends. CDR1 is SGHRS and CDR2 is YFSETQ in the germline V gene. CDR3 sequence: CASSGGSWETQYF. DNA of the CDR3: TGCGCCAGCAGCGGAGGTTCCTGGGAGACCCAGTACTTC.

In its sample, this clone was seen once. The CDR3 coding sequence is TGTGCCAGCAGCGCCTCCGGGGGGGCAGATACGCAGTATTTT. Its translation: CASSASGGADTQYF. The chain carries TRBV11-2 and TRBJ2-3; 8 nucleotides match TRBD2. Trimming cost V 5 bases and J 4 bases; bases outside gene matches: 5. The CDR3 consists of 14 residues. The V gene's germline CDR1 is SGHAT and CDR2 FQNNGV. Based on the CDR3 plus reference TRBV11-2 and TRBJ2-3, the full variable domain is EAGVAQSPRYKIIEKRQSVAFWCNPISGHATLYWYQQILGQGPKLLIQFQNNGVVDDSQLPKDRFSAERLKGVDSTLKIQPAKLEDSAVYLCASSASGGADTQYFGPGTRLTVL.

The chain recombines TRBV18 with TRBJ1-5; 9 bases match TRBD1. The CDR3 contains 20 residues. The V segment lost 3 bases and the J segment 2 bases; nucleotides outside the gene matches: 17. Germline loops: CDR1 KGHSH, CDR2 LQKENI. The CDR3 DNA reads TGTGCCAGCTCACCCACCGGAGCTCTGGACAGGGGTTACGGCAATCAGCCCCAGCATTTT. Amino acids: CASSPTGALDRGYGNQPQHF.